These 26 T cell receptor beta chains were sequenced from one sample in a study of cytomegalovirus exposure and HLA in healthy donors. PCR was performed using 60 Vbeta and 13 Jbeta primers. Assay used: immunoSEQ multiplex PCR; TCRdb lists only in-frame clones, some missing. The table includes 70,000 to 95,000 clones, approximately 60% detected once. Sequencing was carried out using PBMCs. These receptors all come from a woman aged 30 to 39 in good health and CMV-seropositive.

The V gene is TRBV30, the J gene TRBJ1-1; tentative D call: TRBD1 (5 bases). CDR1 is GTSNPN and CDR2 is SVGIG in the germline V gene (reference sequence). V shed 2 bases and J shed 6 bases, with 10 bases lying between them. CDR3 size: 12 residues. The CDR3 protein is CAWSRGVPEAFF. As DNA, the CDR3 is TGTGCCTGGAGTCGGGGGGTCCCTGAAGCTTTCTTT.

In its sample, this clone was seen a few times. Here the CDR3 reads CASRGVLDSPLHF. CDR3 in DNA: TGTGCCAGTAGGGGAGTACTGGATTCACCCCTCCACTTT. The V and J genes are TRBV19 and TRBJ1-6; D call uncertain. V dropped 6 bases and J dropped 8 bases, with 11 bases sitting between them. The CDR3 length is 13 residues. Per the germline V gene, CDR1 is LNHDA and CDR2 is SQIVND (reference sequence).

This chain links TRBV5-4 with TRBJ2-1; possible D gene TRBD2, 6 bases. Trimming removed 4 bases at V and 3 bases at J, with 17 bases between. The CDR3 length is 16 residues. Germline V gene sequence: CDR1 SGHNT, CDR2 YYREEE (reference sequence). CDR3 sequence reads: CASSRETGPFYNEQFF. CDR3 coding DNA: TGTGCCAGCAGCCGGGAGACGGGCCCCTTCTACAATGAGCAGTTCTTC. Together with reference TRBV5-4 and TRBJ2-1, the CDR3 gives the full variable domain: ETGVTQSPTHLIKTRGQQVTLRCSSQSGHNTVSWYQQALGQGPQFIFQYYREEENGRGNFPPRFSGLQFPNYSSELNVNALELDDSALYLCASSRETGPFYNEQFFGPGTRLTVL.

This clone was recorded only once. The rearrangement links TRBV6-1 to TRBJ1-3; the D is unclear. Per germline, CDR1 MNHNS and CDR2 SASEGT. The V gene lost 2 bases and the J gene lost 3 bases, with 5 bases spanning the gap. This CDR3 is 13 amino acids long. CDR3 loop: CASSEIHGNTIYF. Here the CDR3 DNA reads TGTGCCAGCAGTGAAATCCATGGAAACACCATATATTTT.

This sequence joins TRBV10-1 and TRBJ1-5; D is possibly TRBD1 (6 bases). Trimming stripped 9 bases from V and 7 bases from J, with 16 bases between. The CDR3 loop spans 13 amino acids. Germline V gene data show CDR1 as WNHNN and CDR2 as SYGVQD (reference sequence). The CDR3 nucleotides are TGCGCCAGTAACCAGGGGTTTGGACAGCCCCAGCATTTT. As protein: CASNQGFGQPQHF.

The gene calls are TRBV30 and TRBJ2-3; TRBD1 might be the D (6 bases). The CDR3 sequence is 14 residues long. Per germline, CDR1 GTSNPN and CDR2 SVGIG (reference sequence). V dropped 3 bases and J dropped 6 bases, with 16 bases sitting between them. The CDR3 DNA sequence: TGTGCCTGGAGATTCGCAGGGGCCTTGGATACGCAGTATTTT. Translation gives CAWRFAGALDTQYF.

This clone was picked up a small number of times. The rearrangement links TRBV5-1 to TRBJ1-4; tentative D call: TRBD1 (6 bases). This CDR3 is built from 13 residues. The V end lost 4 bases, the J end lost 8 bases, and 12 bases lay between the germline ends. Germline values: CDR1 SGHRS, CDR2 YFSETQ. The CDR3 DNA sequence: TGCGCCAGCAGCCTCCGGGACATCGAAAAACTGTTTTTT. Protein: CASSLRDIEKLFF.

The chain joins TRBV28 to TRBJ1-4; no clear D gene. With 3 bases removed from V and 0 bases from J, the gap between germline ends came to 5 bases. Germline values: CDR1 MDHEN, CDR2 SYDVKM. This CDR3 is built from 14 residues. As DNA, the CDR3 is TGTGCCAGCAGTTTGGCAACAACTAATGAAAAACTGTTTTTT. Residues: CASSLATTNEKLFF.

This clone has just a few counts. This rearrangement joins TRBV11-2 to TRBJ1-3; 9 nucleotides agree with TRBD1. Looked up from germline, CDR1 is SGHAT and CDR2 is FQNNGV. V shed 4 bases, J shed 4 bases, and the junction held 2 bases outside the gene matches. This CDR3 region has 14 residues. CDR3 bases: TGTGCCAGCAGCTATGGACAGGGGGGAAACACCATATATTTT. Protein product: CASSYGQGGNTIYF.

The chain links TRBV29-1 to TRBJ2-1, with D possibly TRBD1 on 6 matching bases. In germline, CDR1 is SQVTM, CDR2 ANQGSEA. V was clipped by 2 bases and J by 8 bases, with 13 bases between them. This CDR3 comprises 13 residues. CDR3 sequence reads: CSVEWQGNDEQFF. CDR3 nucleotides: TGCAGCGTTGAATGGCAGGGGAACGATGAGCAGTTCTTC.

The chain carries TRBV29-1 and TRBJ2-3; tentatively, D is TRBD2 (5 bases). V gave up 6 bases and J gave up 1 base, with 14 bases separating them. This CDR3 is built from 14 residues. The germline V gene encodes CDR1 SQVTM and CDR2 ANQGSEA. The CDR3 coding sequence is TGCAGCGTAGACGCGGGCTTCCGCACAGATACGCAGTATTTT. Translation gives CSVDAGFRTDTQYF.

The table lists this clone with a count of one. J is TRBJ1-3 and V is TRBV28; D perhaps matches TRBD1 (5 bases). The V end lost 6 bases, the J end lost 6 bases, and 18 bases lay between the germline ends. The CDR3 spans 15 residues. Germline V gene data show CDR1 as MDHEN and CDR2 as SYDVKM. CDR3: CASSARGTGSNTIYF. In DNA, the CDR3 is TGTGCCAGCAGCGCAAGGGGCACAGGCTCAAACACCATATATTTT.

This clone was observed a handful of times. The rearrangement joins TRBV7-9 to TRBJ2-7; the match to TRBD1 covers 8 bases. CDR1 and CDR2 from the germline V gene are SEHNR and FQNEAQ (reference sequence). The CDR3 loop spans 15 amino acids. Trimming cost V 3 bases and J 4 bases; bases outside gene matches: 8. As DNA, the CDR3 is TGTGCCAGCAGCTTCTCCGGGACAGGACGGTACGAGCAGTACTTC. Encoded protein: CASSFSGTGRYEQYF.

V and J are TRBV6-5 and TRBJ2-7; D uncertain. V was trimmed by 6 bases and J by 1 base, leaving 13 bases between them. Germline assignment: CDR1 MNHEY and CDR2 SVGAGI. This CDR3 region has 14 residues. As DNA, the CDR3 is TGTGCCAGCAGCCCCGCATATCGGTCCTACGAGCAGTACTTC. Protein: CASSPAYRSYEQYF.

The CDR3 loop is CASARGDNEKLFF. The CDR3 DNA reads TGTGCTAGTGCCCGGGGGGATAATGAAAAACTGTTTTTT. The chain employs TRBV12-5 and TRBJ1-4, with D perhaps TRBD1 (5 bases). The V gene lost 7 bases and the J gene lost 4 bases, with 10 bases spanning the gap. Germline V gives CDR1 LGHNT, CDR2 FRNRAP. This CDR3 has 13 residues.

This clone has just a few counts. The chain links TRBV6-1 to TRBJ1-1; possibly TRBD1 for D (5 bases). Germline V gene lookup returns CDR1 MNHNS and CDR2 SASEGT. Trimming removed 5 bases from V and 4 bases from J, with 14 bases in between. The CDR3 has 14 amino acids. The CDR3 spells CASSPSGATTEAFF. CDR3 DNA sequence: TGTGCCAGCAGTCCCTCTGGGGCCACCACTGAAGCTTTCTTT.

The V gene is TRBV5-1, the J gene TRBJ2-5, with 10 bases identical to TRBD1. This CDR3 contains 16 residues. Germline CDR1 reads SGHRS; CDR2 reads YFSETQ. V trimming: 4 bases; J trimming: 4 bases; junction bases outside the gene matches: 10. CDR3 protein: CASSVGGTGVLETQYF. CDR3 coding DNA: TGCGCCAGCAGCGTTGGCGGGACAGGGGTGCTAGAGACCCAGTACTTC.

The chain links TRBV4-1 to TRBJ2-3, with D uncertain. There are 15 residues in the CDR3. V shed 2 bases and J shed 2 bases, with 11 bases lying between them. Germline CDR1 and CDR2: MGHRA and YSYEKL. This CDR3 is CASSQIEAYTDTQYF. The DNA of the CDR3 is TGCGCCAGCAGCCAAATTGAGGCGTACACAGATACGCAGTATTTT.

This sequence joins TRBV28 and TRBJ2-2, with TRBD2 matching 15 bases. Germline CDR1 and CDR2: MDHEN and SYDVKM. J lost 7 bases, V lost 3 bases, and 6 bases had no gene match. The CDR3 runs to 17 residues. The CDR3 loop is CASSLGLAGGRSGELFF. Here the CDR3 DNA reads TGTGCCAGCAGTTTGGGACTAGCGGGGGGAAGGAGCGGGGAGCTGTTTTTT.

This chain connects TRBV5-4 to TRBJ1-2; no reliable D call. The CDR3 loop spans 13 amino acids. Per the germline V gene, CDR1 is SGHNT and CDR2 is YYREEE (reference sequence). Trimming pared 2 bases from V and 5 bases from J, leaving 10 bases between. The CDR3 reads CASSFTQDYGYTF. Here the CDR3 DNA reads TGTGCCAGCAGCTTCACCCAGGATTATGGCTACACCTTC. The full variable domain, rest sourced from reference TRBV5-4 and TRBJ1-2, is ETGVTQSPTHLIKTRGQQVTLRCSSQSGHNTVSWYQQALGQGPQFIFQYYREEENGRGNFPPRFSGLQFPNYSSELNVNALELDDSALYLCASSFTQDYGYTFGSGTRLTVV.

V and J are TRBV19 and TRBJ1-2; possible D gene TRBD1, 6 bases. The CDR3 totals 14 residues. With 1 base removed from V and 2 bases from J, the gap between germline ends came to 8 bases. Looked up from germline, CDR1 is LNHDA and CDR2 is SQIVND (reference sequence). The CDR3 bases are TGTGCCAGTAGTATAGGTACAGGGAACTATGGCTACACCTTC. This translates into CASSIGTGNYGYTF.

This clone was seen a handful of times. The chain has TRBV6-5 and TRBJ1-2, with D possibly being TRBD1 (5 bases). Germline CDR1 is MNHEY and CDR2 is SVGAGI. Between the trimmed V and J ends, which lost 6 bases and 0 bases, there was a span of 11 bases. This CDR3 contains 14 residues. CDR3 sequence reads: CASREGVANYGYTF. The CDR3 DNA follows: TGTGCCAGCAGGGAAGGGGTTGCTAACTATGGCTACACCTTC.

The rearrangement joins TRBV19 to TRBJ1-3, with D possibly being TRBD1 (5 bases). The CDR3 sequence is 14 residues long. The germline V gene encodes CDR1 LNHDA and CDR2 SQIVND (reference sequence). Trimming stripped 6 bases from V and 2 bases from J, with 11 bases between. The CDR3 here is CASRDKKAGNTIYF. The DNA of the CDR3 is TGTGCCAGTAGGGACAAAAAGGCTGGAAACACCATATATTTT.

The chain combines TRBV5-1 with TRBJ1-2; D ambiguous. This CDR3 region has 12 residues. From germline, CDR1 is SGHRS and CDR2 YFSETQ. V lost 2 bases, J lost 8 bases, and 10 bases lay in between. The CDR3 protein is CASSFGESGYTF. CDR3 DNA: TGCGCCAGCAGCTTTGGAGAAAGCGGCTACACCTTC.

V gene TRBV4-1 combines with J gene TRBJ2-3; possible D gene TRBD2, 6 bases. Looked up from germline, CDR1 is MGHRA and CDR2 is YSYEKL. Between the trimmed V and J ends, which lost 3 bases and 0 bases, there was a span of 10 bases. The CDR3 totals 15 residues. The CDR3 DNA reads TGCGCCAGCAGCCACCGGGGACTTAGCACAGATACGCAGTATTTT. The encoded protein is CASSHRGLSTDTQYF.

V and J are TRBV18 and TRBJ2-6; D may be TRBD1 (6 bases). V was clipped by 1 base and J by 1 base, with 20 bases between them. Germline CDR1 is KGHSH and CDR2 is LQKENI. The CDR3 consists of 20 residues. The CDR3 loop reads CASSPLRGQIRYSGANVLTF. The CDR3 nucleotides are TGTGCCAGCTCACCACTCCGAGGACAGATCCGATATTCTGGGGCCAACGTCCTGACTTTC.